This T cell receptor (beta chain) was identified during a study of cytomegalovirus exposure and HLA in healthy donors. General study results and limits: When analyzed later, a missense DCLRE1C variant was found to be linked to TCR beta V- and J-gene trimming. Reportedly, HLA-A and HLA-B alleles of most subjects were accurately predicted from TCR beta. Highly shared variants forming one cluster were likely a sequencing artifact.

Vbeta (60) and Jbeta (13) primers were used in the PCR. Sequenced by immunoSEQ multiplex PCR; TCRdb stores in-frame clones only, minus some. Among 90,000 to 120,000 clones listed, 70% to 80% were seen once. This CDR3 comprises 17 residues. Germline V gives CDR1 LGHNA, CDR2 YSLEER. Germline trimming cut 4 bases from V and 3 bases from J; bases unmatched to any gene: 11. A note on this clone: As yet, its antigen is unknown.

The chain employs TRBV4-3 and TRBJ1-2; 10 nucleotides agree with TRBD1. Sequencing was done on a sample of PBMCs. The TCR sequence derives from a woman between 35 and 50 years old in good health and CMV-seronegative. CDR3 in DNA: TGCGCCAGCAGCCCGAACCTCCGACAGGGGGCCTACTATGGCTACACCTTC. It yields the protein CASSPNLRQGAYYGYTF.